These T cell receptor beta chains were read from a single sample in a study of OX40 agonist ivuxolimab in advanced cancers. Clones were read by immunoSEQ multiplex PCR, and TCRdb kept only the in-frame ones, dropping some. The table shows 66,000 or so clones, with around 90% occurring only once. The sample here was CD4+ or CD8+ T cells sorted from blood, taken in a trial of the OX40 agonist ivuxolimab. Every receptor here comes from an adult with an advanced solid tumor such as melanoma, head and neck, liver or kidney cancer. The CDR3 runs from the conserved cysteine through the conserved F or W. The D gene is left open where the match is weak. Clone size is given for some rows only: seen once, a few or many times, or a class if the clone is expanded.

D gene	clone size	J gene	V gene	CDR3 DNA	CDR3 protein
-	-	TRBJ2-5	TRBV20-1	TGCAGTGCAGAAGCGGAAGAGACCCAGTACTTC	CSAEAEETQYF
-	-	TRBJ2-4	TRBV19	TGTGCCAGTAGCGAAGTAGCCAAAAACATTCAGTACTTC	CASSEVAKNIQYF
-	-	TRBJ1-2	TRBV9	TGTGCCAGCAGCACAACAGCCCCGACAGGTCCTGGCTACACCTTC	CASSTTAPTGPGYTF
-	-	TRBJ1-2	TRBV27	TGTGCCAGCCGCAAGGTGGGGCAGAACAACTATGGCTACACCTTC	CASRKVGQNNYGYTF
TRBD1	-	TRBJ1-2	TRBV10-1	TGCGCCAGCAGCCATCAAATCGGGACAGGGAGTGGCTACACCTTC	CASSHQIGTGSGYTF
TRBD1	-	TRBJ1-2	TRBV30	TGTGCCTGGAGTCGAATGACAGGGGGCGTTGGCTACACCTTC	CAWSRMTGGVGYTF
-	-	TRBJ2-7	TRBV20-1	TGCAGTGCTAGTACCTACGAGCAGTACTTC	CSASTYEQYF
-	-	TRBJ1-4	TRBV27	TGTGCCAGCAGTCTGAGGAGGCAGGGTAATGAAAAACTGTTTTTT	CASSLRRQGNEKLFF
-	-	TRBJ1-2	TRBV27	TGTGCCAGCAGTTTATCTAGAGTTGTCAGGGGAGACTATGGCTACACCTTC	CASSLSRVVRGDYGYTF
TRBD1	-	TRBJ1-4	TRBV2	TGTGCCAGCAGTTTTCCGGGACAGGGGGAAAAACTGTTTTTT	CASSFPGQGEKLFF
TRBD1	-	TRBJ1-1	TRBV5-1	TGCGCCAGCAGCTTGCAGGGGGCTCTAGACACTGAAGCTTTCTTT	CASSLQGALDTEAFF
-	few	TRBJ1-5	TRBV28	TGTGCCAGCGGTAGGGTCTGGGAGAATCAGCCCCAGCATTTT	CASGRVWENQPQHF
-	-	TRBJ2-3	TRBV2	TGTGCCAGCAGTGAAGATGGGGGGAGCACAGATACGCAGTATTTT	CASSEDGGSTDTQYF
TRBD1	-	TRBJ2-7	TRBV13	TGTGCCAGCAGCAGACGGGGACAGGTGAAAACCTACGAGCAGTACTTC	CASSRRGQVKTYEQYF
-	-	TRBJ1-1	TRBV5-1	TGCGCCAGCAGCTTCGAACAAGTGAACACTGAAGCTTTCTTT	CASSFEQVNTEAFF
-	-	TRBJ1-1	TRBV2	TGTGCCAGCAGTCGACAGATGAACACTGAAGCTTTCTTT	CASSRQMNTEAFF
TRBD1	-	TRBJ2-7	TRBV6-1	TGTGCCAGCAGTGAGAGGACAGGAGTGACCCTGTCCTACGAGCAGTACTTC	CASSERTGVTLSYEQYF
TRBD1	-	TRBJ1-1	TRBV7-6	TGTGCCAGCAGCTTCCTGACAGGGGGCGAAACTGAAGCTTTCTTT	CASSFLTGGETEAFF
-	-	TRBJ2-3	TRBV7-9	TGTGCCAGCAGCAGAGAAGATACGCAGTATTTT	CASSREDTQYF
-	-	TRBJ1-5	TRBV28	TGTGCCAGCAGTTTCCAGGGCAATCAGCCCCAGCATTTT	CASSFQGNQPQHF
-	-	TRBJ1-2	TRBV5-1	TGCGCCAGCAGCTTGGCCCTCTCTACAGGGCATTATGGCTACACCTTC	CASSLALSTGHYGYTF
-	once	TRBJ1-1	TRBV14	TGTGCCAGCAGCCAAATAGGAATAGGGAACACTGAAGCTTTCTTT	CASSQIGIGNTEAFF
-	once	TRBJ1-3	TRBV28	TGTGCCAGCAGTCCCCGTAAGGACTCTGGAAACACCATATATTTT	CASSPRKDSGNTIYF
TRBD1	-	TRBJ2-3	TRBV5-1	TGCGCCAGCAGCTACAACAGGGGGTATACGCAGTATTTT	CASSYNRGYTQYF
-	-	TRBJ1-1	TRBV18	TGTGCCAGCTCACCGACGGGACAAGCCGTATCTGAAGCTTTCTTT	CASSPTGQAVSEAFF
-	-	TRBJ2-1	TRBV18	TGTGCCAGCTCACCACAACAGGTTAGCTCCTACAATGAGCAGTTCTTC	CASSPQQVSSYNEQFF
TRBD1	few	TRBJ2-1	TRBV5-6	TGTGCCAGCAGCTGGGCCGGGACAGGGGTGAATGAGCAGTTCTTC	CASSWAGTGVNEQFF
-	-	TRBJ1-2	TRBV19	TGTGCCAGTAGTATAGCAGAGGGACTGGGCTACACCTTC	CASSIAEGLGYTF
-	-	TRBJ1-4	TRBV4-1	TGCGCCAGCAGCCAAGGCCAGCTTAATGAAAAACTGTTTTTT	CASSQGQLNEKLFF
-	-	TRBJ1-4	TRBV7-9	TGTGCCAGCAGCTTCGACGATAGAGTGGAAAAACTGTTTTTT	CASSFDDRVEKLFF
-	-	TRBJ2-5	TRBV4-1	TGCGCCAGCACCTACAGGACAGCTAACCAAGAGACCCAGTACTTC	CASTYRTANQETQYF
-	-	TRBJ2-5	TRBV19	TGTGCCAGTAGTACCGGGCAGGGGCAACAAGAGACCCAGTACTTC	CASSTGQGQQETQYF